These T cell receptor beta chains were read from a single sample in a study of blood T cell repertoires in COVID-19. TCRdb's copy holds only in-frame clones and misses some; the assay was immunoSEQ multiplex PCR. This sample has roughly 240,000 clones; roughly 86% occur once, and the top ten carry around 1.5%. The sequenced sample was peripheral blood. These receptors were obtained from a woman aged 60-70 years who had recovered from COVID-19. Both conserved end residues are part of each CDR3. Fields, in order: clone size, V gene, D gene, J gene, CDR3 protein, CDR3 DNA. The D gene is left open where the match is weak. Clone size is not always given. Where it is, it says once, few, many or a class for expanded clones.

NA,TRBV5-1,TRBD2,TRBJ2-2,CASSLGLAGRTGELFF,TGCGCCAGCAGCTTGGGACTAGCGGGGCGCACCGGGGAGCTGTTTTTT
NA,TRBV7-8,NA,TRBJ1-5,CASSLVRSGRIQPQHF,TGTGCCAGCAGCTTAGTTCGGTCAGGGCGGATTCAGCCCCAGCATTTT
NA,TRBV7-9,NA,TRBJ1-3,CAYLRASSGNTIYF,TGTGCCTATCTGCGGGCGAGCTCTGGAAACACCATATATTTT
NA,TRBV3-1/TRBV3-2,TRBD2,TRBJ2-3,CASSQPGTSGGASTDTQYF,TGTGCCAGCAGCCAACCCGGGACTAGCGGGGGGGCGTCGACAGATACGCAGTATTTT
NA,TRBV5-6,TRBD1,TRBJ2-3,CASSLLGTGVDTQYF,TGTGCCAGCAGCTTGCTCGGGACAGGGGTGGATACGCAGTATTTT
NA,TRBV4-1,TRBD2,TRBJ2-3,CASSLAAPTSGGVTDTQYF,TGCGCCAGCAGCCTAGCTGCCCCGACTAGCGGGGGGGTCACAGATACGCAGTATTTT
NA,TRBV7-3,TRBD1,TRBJ1-6,CASSFGQANSPLHF,TGTGCCAGCAGCTTCGGACAGGCTAATTCACCCCTCCACTTT
NA,TRBV4-2,NA,TRBJ2-3,CASSQRTDAQYF,TGTGCCAGCAGCCAAAGGACAGATGCGCAGTATTTT
NA,TRBV7-2,TRBD2,TRBJ2-3,CASSLVPLAGGPDTQYF,TGTGCCAGCAGCTTAGTCCCCCTAGCGGGGGGACCAGATACGCAGTATTTT
NA,TRBV28,NA,TRBJ2-2,CASSFGQGLVGELFF,TGTGCCAGCAGTTTCGGCCAGGGGTTGGTCGGGGAGCTGTTTTTT
NA,TRBV7-8,TRBD2,TRBJ2-2,CASRTLAGPGTGELFF,TGTGCCAGCAGAACCCTAGCGGGGCCGGGAACCGGGGAGCTGTTTTTT
once,TRBV15,NA,TRBJ1-3,CATSREISGAGNTIYF,TGTGCCACCAGCAGAGAGATTTCAGGGGCAGGAAACACCATATATTTT
NA,TRBV5-4,NA,TRBJ2-5,CASSRGGARGETQYF,TGTGCCAGCAGCCGCGGGGGAGCAAGGGGGGAGACCCAGTACTTC
NA,TRBV7-6,TRBD2,TRBJ2-3,CASSFGLAGSTDTQYF,TGTGCCAGCAGCTTCGGACTAGCGGGTAGCACAGATACGCAGTATTTT
NA,TRBV3-1/TRBV3-2,NA,TRBJ1-2,CASSQERLWGGDGYTF,TGTGCCAGCAGCCAAGAAAGACTCTGGGGAGGGGATGGCTACACCTTC
many,TRBV2,TRBD1,TRBJ2-3,CASRAQGLYTDTQYF,TGTGCCAGCAGAGCACAGGGGCTCTACACAGATACGCAGTATTTT
NA,TRBV19,NA,TRBJ1-1,CASSQGRANTEAFF,TGTGCCAGTAGCCAGGGGCGGGCGAACACTGAAGCTTTCTTT
NA,TRBV18,NA,TRBJ2-1,CASSPSGDEQFF,TGTGCCAGCTCACCATCCGGGGATGAGCAGTTCTTC
NA,TRBV7-3,NA,TRBJ2-1,CASSLRAYNEQFF,TGTGCCAGCAGCTTAAGGGCTTACAATGAGCAGTTCTTC
NA,TRBV7-9,NA,TRBJ2-1,CASSLGGGPFF,TGTGCCAGCAGCTTAGGCGGGGGCCCGTTCTTC
NA,TRBV19,TRBD2,TRBJ2-3,CASKRLAAIRDTQYF,TGTGCCAGTAAAAGACTAGCGGCAATCCGGGATACGCAGTATTTT
NA,TRBV6-5,TRBD1,TRBJ1-1,CASHRDRVEAFF,TGTGCCAGTCACCGGGACAGGGTTGAAGCTTTCTTT
NA,TRBV19,NA,TRBJ2-2,CASSIEMMNTGELFF,TGTGCCAGTAGTATTGAGATGATGAACACCGGGGAGCTGTTTTTT
NA,TRBV7-3,NA,TRBJ1-3,CASSLEESGNTIYF,TGTGCCAGCAGCTTAGAAGAGTCTGGAAACACCATATATTTT
NA,TRBV5-1,TRBD2,TRBJ2-5,CASRATSGVETQYF,TGCGCCAGCAGGGCGACTAGCGGGGTTGAGACCCAGTACTTC